This T cell receptor (beta chain) emerged from a study of cytomegalovirus exposure and HLA in healthy donors. Amplification used 60 Vbeta primers and 13 Jbeta primers. The table came from immunoSEQ multiplex PCR; TCRdb's copy has only in-frame clones and leaves some out. The table has tens of thousands of clones, over 75% seen once. Germline V gives CDR1 MGHRA, CDR2 YSYEKL. The CDR3 covers 18 residues. J gave up 0 bases and V 1 base, and 6 bases lay outside the gene matches. This receptor was identified in a male donor in good health and CMV-seropositive. Sequenced material: PBMCs. The rearrangement uses TRBV4-1 and TRBJ2-3; 11 nucleotides align to TRBD2. The CDR3 spells CASSQAVGTSGSTDTQYF. In DNA form, the CDR3 reads TGCGCCAGCAGCCAAGCAGTCGGGACTAGCGGTAGCACAGATACGCAGTATTTT.